These 21 T cell receptor beta chains were sequenced from one sample in a study of control samples from healthy donors and cancer patients. Some clones are missing from TCRdb's copy, which holds only in-frame ones; the method was immunoSEQ multiplex PCR. Here the sample spans about 69,000 clones, 84% being singletons. Sequenced sample: PBMCs. The source is a woman between 45 and 65 years old with lung cancer.

The chain is built from TRBV4-2 and TRBJ1-1, with D perhaps TRBD1 (5 bases). CDR3 length: 17 residues. Germline CDR1 is LGHNA and CDR2 is YNFKEQ. Trimming removed 1 base from V and 4 bases from J, with 19 bases in between. CDR3: CASSQGVLGGRSTEAFF. The CDR3 region has the DNA TGTGCCAGCAGCCAAGGGGTCCTGGGGGGTAGGAGCACTGAAGCTTTCTTT.

The gene calls are TRBV7-9 and TRBJ1-2; 7 nucleotides match TRBD1. Germline trimming cut 4 bases from V and 2 bases from J; bases unmatched to any gene: 7. In germline, CDR1 is SEHNR, CDR2 FQNEAQ (reference sequence). The CDR3 is made up of 15 amino acids. The CDR3 DNA is TGTGCCAGCAGCTACCTCGGGACAGAGAACTATGGCTACACCTTC. It encodes CASSYLGTENYGYTF.

The chain employs TRBV19 and TRBJ1-5; D unresolved. V lost 5 bases to trimming and J lost 3 bases, with 14 bases between them. CDR1 is LNHDA and CDR2 is SQIVND in the germline V gene (reference sequence). The CDR3 runs to 15 residues. Here the CDR3 DNA reads TGTGCCAGTAGTTATTCCCCGACCTACAATCAGCCCCAGCATTTT. Translation: CASSYSPTYNQPQHF.

This sequence joins TRBV13 and TRBJ1-3; TRBD1 is a possible D gene (5 bases). Germline loops: CDR1 PRHDT, CDR2 FYEKMQ (reference sequence). V lost 3 bases, J lost 4 bases, and 10 bases lay in between. The CDR3 loop spans 14 amino acids. The CDR3 sequence is CASSLGDPGNTIYF. The CDR3 DNA is TGTGCCAGCAGCTTGGGGGATCCAGGAAACACCATATATTTT.

V gene TRBV9 combines with J gene TRBJ2-7; D call uncertain. The CDR3 has 15 residues. Germline values: CDR1 SGDLS, CDR2 YYNGEE. Trimming left V 4 bases short and J 0 bases short, with 14 bases between. As DNA, the CDR3 is TGTGCCAGCAGCTTCCGGACCGAAAGCTCCTACGAGCAGTACTTC. It specifies CASSFRTESSYEQYF. Filled out from reference TRBV9 and TRBJ2-7, the complete variable domain reads DSGVTQTPKHLITATGQRVTLRCSPRSGDLSVYWYQQSLDQGLQFLIQYYNGEERAKGNILERFSAQQFPDLHSELNLSSLELGDSALYFCASSFRTESSYEQYFGPGTRLTVT.

V and J are TRBV14 and TRBJ1-2, with D unclear. The CDR3 loop spans 14 amino acids. Germline V gene sequence: CDR1 SGHDN, CDR2 FVKESK. V lost 0 bases and J lost 6, with 11 bases in between. The CDR3 protein is CASSQDYTANGYTF. CDR3 coding DNA: TGTGCCAGCAGCCAAGATTACACAGCGAATGGCTACACCTTC.

This clone was picked up one time. The genes are TRBV7-9 and TRBJ2-1, with 14 bases identical to TRBD2. CDR3 size: 16 residues. CDR1 SEHNR and CDR2 FQNEAQ come from the germline V gene (reference sequence). V gave up 5 bases and J gave up 2 bases; unmatched junction bases: 2. CDR3 amino acids: CASSQTSGGAYNEQFF. CDR3 nucleotide sequence: TGTGCCAGCAGCCAGACTAGCGGGGGGGCCTACAATGAGCAGTTCTTC.

Here the CDR3 reads CAISEPGQGVYNEQFF. The CDR3 bases are TGTGCCATCAGTGAGCCCGGACAGGGGGTCTACAATGAGCAGTTCTTC. The gene calls are TRBV10-3 and TRBJ2-1, with 10 positions matching TRBD1. The germline CDR1 and CDR2 sequences are ENHRY and SYGVKD. The CDR3 covers 16 residues. Germline trimming cut 2 bases from V and 3 bases from J; bases unmatched to any gene: 4.

This clone was observed a handful of times. The chain joins TRBV2 to TRBJ2-2; a weak D match, TRBD2 (5 bases). The V end lost 5 bases, the J end lost 4 bases, and 11 bases lay between the germline ends. The CDR3 runs to 14 residues. Germline V gives CDR1 SNHLY, CDR2 FYNNEI. The CDR3 region is CASSPGIRTGELFF. CDR3 nucleotides: TGTGCCAGCAGTCCGGGGATTCGCACCGGGGAGCTGTTTTTT.

The chain has TRBV29-1 and TRBJ2-1; D unclear. The CDR3 totals 12 residues. The V gene's germline CDR1 is SQVTM and CDR2 ANQGSEA. V lost 2 bases, J lost 4 bases, and 6 bases lay in between. The CDR3 region has the DNA TGCAGCGTTGAAAGGGTTTACAATGAGCAGTTCTTC. This sequence encodes CSVERVYNEQFF.

The chain combines TRBV7-9 with TRBJ1-4; maybe TRBD1 (6 bases). The CDR3 covers 14 residues. The V end was cut by 5 bases, the J end by 8 bases, with 15 bases between. Per the germline V gene, CDR1 is SEHNR and CDR2 is FQNEAQ (reference sequence). In nucleotides, the CDR3 is TGTGCCAGCAGCCTGGGACAAGTTGGGGAAAAACTGTTTTTT. Translated, it gives CASSLGQVGEKLFF.

V and J are TRBV7-9 and TRBJ1-4, with D tentatively TRBD1 (5 bases). V lost 5 bases to trimming and J lost 6 bases, with 13 bases between them. CDR1 and CDR2 (germline): SEHNR, FQNEAQ (reference sequence). This CDR3 comprises 14 residues. CDR3 bases: TGTGCCAGCAGCCTCCTGACAGCGGATGAAAAACTGTTTTTT. Residues: CASSLLTADEKLFF.

This chain joins TRBV10-3 and TRBJ1-5; tentatively, D is TRBD1 (5 bases). The length of the CDR3 is 13 residues. Germline V gene sequence: CDR1 ENHRY, CDR2 SYGVKD. Trimming pared 2 bases from V and 7 bases from J, leaving 9 bases between. CDR3 nucleotide sequence: TGTGCCATCAGTGAGGGCAGGGACCAGCCCCAGCATTTT. Protein: CAISEGRDQPQHF.

The V and J genes are TRBV5-1 and TRBJ2-5, with D possibly TRBD2 on 6 matching bases. This CDR3 contains 15 residues. V lost 2 bases to trimming and J lost 6 bases, with 17 bases between them. Germline lookup yields CDR1 SGHRS and CDR2 YFSETQ. In DNA form, the CDR3 reads TGCGCCAGCAGCTTAAGCCCCTGGGGGGAGAAGACCCAGTACTTC. Its protein is CASSLSPWGEKTQYF.

The chain recombines TRBV12-3 or TRBV12-4 with TRBJ1-2; TRBD1 matches 8 bases. The CDR3 is made up of 11 amino acids. The V segment lost 5 bases and the J segment 7 bases; nucleotides outside the gene matches: 0. CDR3 coding DNA: TGTGCCAGCAGTGGGACAGGTGGCTACACCTTC. It is translated as CASSGTGGYTF.

This clone was seen a few times. The chain has TRBV27 and TRBJ2-5; 16 bases are shared with TRBD2. V lost 2 bases, J lost 4 bases, and 7 bases stayed unmatched. This CDR3 region has 18 residues. Germline CDR1 and CDR2: MNHEY and SMNVEV (reference sequence). CDR3 coding DNA: TGTGCCAGCAGTTTAACCGGGACTAGCGGGGGGGCTGTAGAGACCCAGTACTTC. Its protein product is CASSLTGTSGGAVETQYF.

The chain links TRBV6-5 to TRBJ1-6; unclear D gene. From germline, CDR1 is MNHEY and CDR2 SVGAGI. This CDR3 is built from 12 residues. V was pared by 8 bases and J by 6 bases, with 8 bases between. CDR3 sequence (DNA): TGTGCCAGCTCTCGGGTTAATTCACCCCTCCACTTT. It is translated as CASSRVNSPLHF.

The V and J genes are TRBV5-4 and TRBJ1-2, with TRBD1 identical over 7 bases. Germline V gives CDR1 SGHNT, CDR2 YYREEE (reference sequence). The V gene end was trimmed by 4 bases and the J gene end by 7 bases; junction bases not matched to a gene: 16. This CDR3 contains 16 residues. DNA for the CDR3: TGTGCCAGCAGCGGCGTGGGGGGCAGGGGGTCGACTGGCTACACCTTC. Amino acids: CASSGVGGRGSTGYTF.

This chain uses TRBV12-3 or TRBV12-4 with TRBJ1-5; D is uncertain. The CDR3 runs 12 residues. Trimming took 3 bases from V and 6 from J, leaving 6 bases between them. CDR3 in DNA: TGTGCCAGCAGTTTTTCCGGTCAGCCCCAGCATTTT. Its protein product is CASSFSGQPQHF.

The chain links TRBV5-5 to TRBJ1-3; no clear D gene. This CDR3 is 13 amino acids long. Germline V gene sequence: CDR1 SGHKS, CDR2 YYEKEE (reference sequence). Trimming cost V 4 bases and J 7 bases, with 12 bases left between them. The CDR3: CASSLDRVNTIYF. The DNA for the CDR3 is TGTGCCAGCAGCCTGGACCGAGTGAACACCATATATTTT.

The V gene is TRBV13, the J gene TRBJ2-3; TRBD1 agrees at 11 bases. The CDR3 covers 17 residues. CDR1 and CDR2 from the germline V gene are PRHDT and FYEKMQ (reference sequence). The junction had 7 bases not matched to a gene; V was cut back by 2 bases and J by 3 bases. Here the CDR3 reads CASSLPRTGGKTDTQYF. The CDR3 DNA reads TGTGCCAGCAGCTTACCCCGGACAGGGGGCAAGACAGATACGCAGTATTTT. Filled out from reference TRBV13 and TRBJ2-3, the complete variable domain reads AAGVIQSPRHLIKEKRETATLKCYPIPRHDTVYWYQQGPGQDPQFLISFYEKMQSDKGSIPDRFSAQQFSDYHSELNMSSLELGDSALYFCASSLPRTGGKTDTQYFGPGTRLTVL.